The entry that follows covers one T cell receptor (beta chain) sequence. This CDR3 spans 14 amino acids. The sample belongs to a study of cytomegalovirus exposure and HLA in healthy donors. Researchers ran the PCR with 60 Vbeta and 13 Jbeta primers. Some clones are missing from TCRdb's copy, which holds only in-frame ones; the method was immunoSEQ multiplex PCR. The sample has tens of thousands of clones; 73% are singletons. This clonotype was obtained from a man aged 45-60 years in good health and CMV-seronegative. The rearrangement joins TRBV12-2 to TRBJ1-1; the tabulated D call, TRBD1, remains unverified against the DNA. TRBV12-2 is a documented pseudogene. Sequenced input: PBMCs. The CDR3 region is CASRPRLGLSEAFF. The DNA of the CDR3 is TGTGCAAGTCGCCCCCGTTTGGGCTTGAGTGAAGCTTTCTTT.